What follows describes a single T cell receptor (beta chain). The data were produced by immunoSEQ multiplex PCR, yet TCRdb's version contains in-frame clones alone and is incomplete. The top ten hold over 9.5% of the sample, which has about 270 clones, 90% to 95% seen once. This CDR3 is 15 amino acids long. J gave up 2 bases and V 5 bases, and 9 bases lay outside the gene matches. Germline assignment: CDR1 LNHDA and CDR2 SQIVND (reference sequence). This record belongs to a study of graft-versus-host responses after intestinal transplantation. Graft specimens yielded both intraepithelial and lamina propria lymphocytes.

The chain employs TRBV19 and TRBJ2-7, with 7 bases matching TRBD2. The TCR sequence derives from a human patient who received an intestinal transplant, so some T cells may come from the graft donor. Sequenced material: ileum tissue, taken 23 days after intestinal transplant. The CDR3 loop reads CASSGPGTKAYEQYF. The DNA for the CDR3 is TGTGCCAGTAGTGGACCCGGGACTAAGGCCTACGAGCAGTACTTC.